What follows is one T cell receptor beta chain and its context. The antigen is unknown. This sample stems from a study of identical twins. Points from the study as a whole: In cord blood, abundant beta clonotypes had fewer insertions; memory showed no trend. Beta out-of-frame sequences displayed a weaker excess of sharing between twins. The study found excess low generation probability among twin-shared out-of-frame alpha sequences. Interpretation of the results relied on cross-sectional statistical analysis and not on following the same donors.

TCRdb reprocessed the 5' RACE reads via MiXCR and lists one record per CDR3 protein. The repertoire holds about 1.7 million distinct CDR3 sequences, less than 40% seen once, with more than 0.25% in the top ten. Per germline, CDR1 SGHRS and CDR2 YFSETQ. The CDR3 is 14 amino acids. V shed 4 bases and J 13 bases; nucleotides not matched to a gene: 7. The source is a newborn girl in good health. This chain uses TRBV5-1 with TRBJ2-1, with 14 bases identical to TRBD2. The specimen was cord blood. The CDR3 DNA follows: TGCGCCAGCAGCCTAGGGACTAGCGGGAGTTTTCAGTTCTTC. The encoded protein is CASSLGTSGSFQFF.